A single sample gave rise to the 6 T cell receptor beta chains below, sequenced in a study of blood T cell repertoires in COVID-19. Profiling relied on immunoSEQ multiplex PCR, and the TCRdb table lists in-frame clones only, not all of them. The top ten hold about 1.6% of the sample, which has hundreds of thousands of clones, about 87% seen once. The sample was peripheral blood. The origin of the receptors is a woman aged 40 to 50 who had recovered from COVID-19.

The chain is built from TRBV12-3 or TRBV12-4 and TRBJ2-7; a weak D match, TRBD1 (5 bases). V was cut by 5 bases and J by 2 bases, with 7 bases left in between. CDR3 length: 12 residues. Here the CDR3 reads CASSPTAYEQYF. CDR3 bases: TGTGCCAGCAGTCCGACAGCCTACGAGCAGTACTTC.

A few counts support this clone. This chain uses TRBV5-6 with TRBJ1-2, with 8 bases matching TRBD1. CDR3 size: 15 residues. Germline V gene sequence: CDR1 SGHDT, CDR2 YYEEEE. Unmatched junction bases numbered 8, after V lost 0 bases and J lost 7 bases. The CDR3 sequence: CASSLGATGARGYTF. CDR3 coding DNA: TGTGCCAGCAGCTTGGGAGCGACAGGGGCGCGTGGCTACACCTTC. Looking up the rest from reference TRBV5-6 and TRBJ1-2 gives the full variable domain: DAGVTQSPTHLIKTRGQQVTLRCSPKSGHDTVSWYQQALGQGPQFIFQYYEEEERQRGNFPDRFSGHQFPNYSSELNVNALLLGDSALYLCASSLGATGARGYTFGSGTRLTVV.

The J gene is TRBJ1-1, the V gene TRBV19; D perhaps matches TRBD1 (5 bases). This CDR3 has 16 residues. Germline V gene data show CDR1 as LNHDA and CDR2 as SQIVND (reference sequence). V shed 2 bases and J shed 0 bases, with 13 bases lying between them. The CDR3 reads CASSIPGVALNTEAFF. CDR3 DNA sequence: TGTGCCAGTAGTATACCGGGGGTGGCCCTGAACACTGAAGCTTTCTTT.

V and J are TRBV5-5 and TRBJ2-7; D may be TRBD1 (6 bases). CDR1 and CDR2 (germline): SGHKS, YYEKEE (reference sequence). This CDR3 spans 15 amino acids. V shed 0 bases and J shed 5 bases, with 15 bases lying between them. The CDR3 loop is CASSLATGSANEQYF. The CDR3 DNA reads as TGTGCCAGCAGCTTGGCAACAGGGTCGGCAAACGAGCAGTACTTC.

The chain is built from TRBV10-2 and TRBJ1-4; TRBD1 might be the D (5 bases). There are 14 residues in the CDR3. Trimming stripped 6 bases from V and 7 bases from J, with 15 bases between. Germline assignment: CDR1 WSHSY and CDR2 SAAADI. For the CDR3, the DNA is TGCGCCAGCAGAGCAGGGCAGTGGGGTGAAAAACTGTTTTTT. Its translation: CASRAGQWGEKLFF.

This sequence joins TRBV6-6 and TRBJ2-1; D may be TRBD2 (5 bases). V lost 5 bases and J 6 bases, leaving 14 bases between the germline ends. CDR1 and CDR2 from the germline V gene are MNHNY and SVGAGI (reference sequence). The CDR3 extends over 14 amino acids. This chain's CDR3 is CASSDGRRGNEQFF. The DNA for the CDR3 is TGTGCCAGCAGTGACGGCCGACGGGGCAATGAGCAGTTCTTC.